Below, one T cell receptor beta chain is given with its context. No antigen is known for it. The PCR was carried out with 60 Vbeta primers and 13 Jbeta primers. The protocol was immunoSEQ multiplex PCR, while the TCRdb copy is restricted to in-frame clones and leaves out a portion. The sample includes 200,000 to 250,000 clones, 78% seen only once; the top ten take about 0.45%. This entry comes from a study of cytomegalovirus exposure and HLA in healthy donors. From germline, CDR1 is PRHDT and CDR2 FYEKMQ (reference sequence). V gave up 5 bases and J gave up 7 bases, with 20 bases separating them. The length of the CDR3 is 15 residues. Study-wide results and caveats: What was likely a sequencing artifact was a cluster of highly shared sequence variants. When presence/absence was analysed, sequencing depth was taken to be roughly uniform across donors.

The sequenced sample was PBMCs. This TCR came from a boy younger than 18 in good health and CMV-seronegative. This chain joins TRBV13 and TRBJ1-2, with a tentative D call TRBD1 (6 bases). The CDR3 loop is CASSPWDIRTGGYTF. CDR3 in DNA: TGTGCCAGCAGCCCCTGGGACATACGAACCGGTGGCTACACCTTC.